This entry concerns a single T cell receptor beta chain. Its antigen is currently unknown. CDR3 length: 13 residues. Deletions cut 4 bases from V and 1 base from J, with 7 bases between. The germline V gene has CDR1 SNHLY and CDR2 FYNNEI. The data were taken from a study of cytomegalovirus exposure and HLA in healthy donors. With 60 Vbeta and 13 Jbeta primers, the PCR was carried out. Profiled with immunoSEQ multiplex PCR; TCRdb holds only in-frame clones, not every one. The sample has about 160,000 clones; 75% are singletons. Points from the study as a whole: Most TCR sequences proved rare, with some public TCRs found in many donors.

The clonotype comes from a female donor in good health and CMV-seronegative. The gene calls are TRBV2 and TRBJ1-1; no firm D call. Sequencing used PBMCs. The CDR3 region is CASSAEGNTEAFF. For the CDR3, the DNA is TGTGCCAGCAGTGCGGAGGGGAACACTGAAGCTTTCTTT.